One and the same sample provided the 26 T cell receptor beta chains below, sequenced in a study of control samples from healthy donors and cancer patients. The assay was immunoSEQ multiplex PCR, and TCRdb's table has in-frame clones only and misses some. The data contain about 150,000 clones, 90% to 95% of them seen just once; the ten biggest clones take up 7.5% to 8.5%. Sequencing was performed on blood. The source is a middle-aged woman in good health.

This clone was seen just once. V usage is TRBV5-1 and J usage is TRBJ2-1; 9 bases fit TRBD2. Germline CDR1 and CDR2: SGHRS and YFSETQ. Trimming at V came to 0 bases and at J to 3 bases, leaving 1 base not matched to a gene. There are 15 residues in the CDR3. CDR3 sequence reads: CASSLASGNYNEQFF. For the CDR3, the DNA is TGCGCCAGCAGCTTGGCTAGCGGGAACTACAATGAGCAGTTCTTC.

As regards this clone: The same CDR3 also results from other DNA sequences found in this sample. The CDR3 region is CASSLGPHSPLHF. CDR3 in DNA: TGTGCCAGCAGCTTAGGGCCCCATTCACCCCTCCACTTT. The chain carries TRBV7-2 and TRBJ1-6; D is unresolved. The V and J ends lost 1 base and 8 bases respectively, with 6 bases between them. The CDR3 sequence is 13 residues long. Per germline, CDR1 SGHTA and CDR2 FQGNSA.

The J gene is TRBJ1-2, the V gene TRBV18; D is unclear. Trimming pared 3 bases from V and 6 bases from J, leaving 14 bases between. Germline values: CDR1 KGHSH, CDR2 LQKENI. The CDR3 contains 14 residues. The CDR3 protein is CASSPEPRQHGYTF. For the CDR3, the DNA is TGTGCCAGCTCACCGGAGCCGAGACAACATGGCTACACCTTC.

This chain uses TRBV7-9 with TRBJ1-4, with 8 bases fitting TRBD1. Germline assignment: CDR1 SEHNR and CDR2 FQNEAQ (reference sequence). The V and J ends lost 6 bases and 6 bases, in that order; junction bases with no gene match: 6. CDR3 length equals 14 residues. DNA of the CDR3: TGTGCCAGCAGTCTTTACAGGGGGGATGAAAAACTGTTTTTT. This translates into CASSLYRGDEKLFF.

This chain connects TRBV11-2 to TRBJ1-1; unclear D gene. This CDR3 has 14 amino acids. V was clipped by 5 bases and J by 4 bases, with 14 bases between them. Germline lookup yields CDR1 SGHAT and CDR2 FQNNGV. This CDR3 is CASSLGWVSTEAFF. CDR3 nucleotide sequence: TGTGCCAGCAGCCTAGGATGGGTATCCACTGAAGCTTTCTTT.

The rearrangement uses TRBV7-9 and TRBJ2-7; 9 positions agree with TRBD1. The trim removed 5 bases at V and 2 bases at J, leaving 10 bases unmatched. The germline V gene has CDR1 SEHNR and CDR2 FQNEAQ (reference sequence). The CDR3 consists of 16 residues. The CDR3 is CASSHPPGTGPYEQYF. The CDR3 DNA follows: TGTGCCAGCAGCCACCCCCCCGGGACAGGGCCCTACGAGCAGTACTTC. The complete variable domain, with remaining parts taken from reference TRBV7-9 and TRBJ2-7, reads DTGVSQNPRHKITKRGQNVTFRCDPISEHNRLYWYRQTLGQGPEFLTYFQNEAQLEKSRLLSDRFSAERPKGSFSTLEIQRTEQGDSAMYLCASSHPPGTGPYEQYFGPGTRLTVT.

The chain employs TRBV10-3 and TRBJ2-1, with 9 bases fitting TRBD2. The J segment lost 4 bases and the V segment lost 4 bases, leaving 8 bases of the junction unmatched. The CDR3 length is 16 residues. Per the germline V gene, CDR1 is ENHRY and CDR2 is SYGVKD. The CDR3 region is CAISGSSGVSYNEQFF. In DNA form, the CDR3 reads TGTGCCATCAGTGGGTCTAGCGGGGTGTCGTACAATGAGCAGTTCTTC.

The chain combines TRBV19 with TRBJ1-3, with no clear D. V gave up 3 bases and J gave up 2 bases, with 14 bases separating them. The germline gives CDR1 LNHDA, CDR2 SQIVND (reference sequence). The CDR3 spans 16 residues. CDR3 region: CASSITARSAGNTIYF. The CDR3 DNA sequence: TGTGCCAGTAGTATCACAGCCAGAAGCGCTGGAAACACCATATATTTT.

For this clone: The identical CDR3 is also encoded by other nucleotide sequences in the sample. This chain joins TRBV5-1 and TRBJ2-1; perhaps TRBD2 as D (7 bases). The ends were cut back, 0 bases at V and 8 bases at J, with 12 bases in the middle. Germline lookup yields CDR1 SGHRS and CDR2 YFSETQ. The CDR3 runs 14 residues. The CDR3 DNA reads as TGCGCCAGCAGCTTGGGAGGGAGGGGGGATGAGCAGTTCTTC. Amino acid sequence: CASSLGGRGDEQFF.

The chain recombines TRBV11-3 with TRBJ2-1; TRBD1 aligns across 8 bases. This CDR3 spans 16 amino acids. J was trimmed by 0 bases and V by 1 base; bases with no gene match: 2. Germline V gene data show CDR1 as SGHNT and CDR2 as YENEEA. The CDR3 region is CASSLAGTGSYNEQFF. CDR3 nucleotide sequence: TGTGCCAGCAGCTTAGCCGGGACAGGCTCCTACAATGAGCAGTTCTTC.

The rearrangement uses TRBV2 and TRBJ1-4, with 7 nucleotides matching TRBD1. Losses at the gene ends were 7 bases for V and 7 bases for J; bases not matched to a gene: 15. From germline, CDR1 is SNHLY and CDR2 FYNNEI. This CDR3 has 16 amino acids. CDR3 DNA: TGTGCCAGCAACGCTGACAGGGCGATGGGTGTTGAAAAACTGTTTTTT. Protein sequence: CASNADRAMGVEKLFF.

The DNA of the CDR3 is TGTGCCAGCAGCCAAGGGGGGGGGATGAACACTGAAGCTTTCTTT. Translation: CASSQGGGMNTEAFF. This rearrangement joins TRBV14 to TRBJ1-1, with D possibly TRBD1 on 5 matching bases. This CDR3 spans 15 amino acids. The germline gives CDR1 SGHDN, CDR2 FVKESK. V was trimmed by 1 base and J by 0 bases, leaving 9 bases between them. The full variable domain, completed using reference TRBV14 and TRBJ1-1, is EAGVTQFPSHSVIEKGQTVTLRCDPISGHDNLYWYRRVMGKEIKFLLHFVKESKQDESGMPNNRFLAERTGGTYSTLKVQPAELEDSGVYFCASSQGGGMNTEAFFGQGTRLTVV.

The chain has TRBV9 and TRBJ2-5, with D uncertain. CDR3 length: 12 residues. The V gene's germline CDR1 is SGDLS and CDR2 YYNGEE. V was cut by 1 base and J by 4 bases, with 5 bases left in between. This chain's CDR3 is CASSVPAETQYF. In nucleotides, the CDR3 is TGTGCCAGCAGCGTACCAGCAGAGACCCAGTACTTC.

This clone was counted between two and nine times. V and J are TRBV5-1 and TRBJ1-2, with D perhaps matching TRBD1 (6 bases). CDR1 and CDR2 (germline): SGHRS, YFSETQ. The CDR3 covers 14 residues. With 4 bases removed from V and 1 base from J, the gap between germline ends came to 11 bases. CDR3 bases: TGCGCCAGCAGCCCCGAGGACAGTAACTATGGCTACACCTTC. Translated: CASSPEDSNYGYTF. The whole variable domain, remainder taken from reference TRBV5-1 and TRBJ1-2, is KAGVTQTPRYLIKTRGQQVTLSCSPISGHRSVSWYQQTPGQGLQFLFEYFSETQRNKGNFPGRFSGRQFSNSRSEMNVSTLELGDSALYLCASSPEDSNYGYTFGSGTRLTVV.

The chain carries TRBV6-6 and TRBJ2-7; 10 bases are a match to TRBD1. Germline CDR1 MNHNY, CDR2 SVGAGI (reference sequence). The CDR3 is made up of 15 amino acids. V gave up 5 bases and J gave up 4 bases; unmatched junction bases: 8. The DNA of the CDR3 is TGTGCCAGCAGTCCACCCGGGACAGGGGTTTACGAGCAGTACTTC. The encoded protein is CASSPPGTGVYEQYF.

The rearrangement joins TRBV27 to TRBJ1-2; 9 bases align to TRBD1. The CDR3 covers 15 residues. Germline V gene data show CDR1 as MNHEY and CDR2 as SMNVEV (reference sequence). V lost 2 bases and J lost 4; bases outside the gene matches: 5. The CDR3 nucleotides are TGTGCCAGCAGTTTAACAGGGGGCGTGAGCTATGGCTACACCTTC. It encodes CASSLTGGVSYGYTF.

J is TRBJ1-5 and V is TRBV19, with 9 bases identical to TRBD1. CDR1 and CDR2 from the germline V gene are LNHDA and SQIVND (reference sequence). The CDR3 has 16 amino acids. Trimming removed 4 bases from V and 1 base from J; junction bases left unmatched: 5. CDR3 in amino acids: CASSTPGTGSNQPQHF. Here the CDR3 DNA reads TGTGCCAGTAGTACGCCCGGGACAGGGAGCAATCAGCCCCAGCATTTT.

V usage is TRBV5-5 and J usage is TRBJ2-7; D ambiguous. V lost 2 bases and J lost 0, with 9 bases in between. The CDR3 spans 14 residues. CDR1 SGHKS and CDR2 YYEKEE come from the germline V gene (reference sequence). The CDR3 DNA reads TGTGCCAGCAGCTTCTCAGGAGACTCCTACGAGCAGTACTTC. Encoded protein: CASSFSGDSYEQYF.

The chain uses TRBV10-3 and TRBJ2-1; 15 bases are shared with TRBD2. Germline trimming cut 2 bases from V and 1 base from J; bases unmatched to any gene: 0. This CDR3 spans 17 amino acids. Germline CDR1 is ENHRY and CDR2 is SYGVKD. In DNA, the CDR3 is TGTGCCATCAGTGAGGGGACTAGCGGGGGGTCCTACAATGAGCAGTTCTTC. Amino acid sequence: CAISEGTSGGSYNEQFF.

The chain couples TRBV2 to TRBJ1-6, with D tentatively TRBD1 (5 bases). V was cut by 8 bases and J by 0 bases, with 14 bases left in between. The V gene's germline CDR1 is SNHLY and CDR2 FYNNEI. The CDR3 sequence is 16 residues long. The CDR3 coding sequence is TGTGCCAGCGGAGGGACGGCGAGCTCCTATAATTCACCCCTCCACTTT. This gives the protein CASGGTASSYNSPLHF.

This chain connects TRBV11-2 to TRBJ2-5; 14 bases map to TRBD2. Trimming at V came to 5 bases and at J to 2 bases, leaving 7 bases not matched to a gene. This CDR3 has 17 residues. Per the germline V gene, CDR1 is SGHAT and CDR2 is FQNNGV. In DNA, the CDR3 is TGTGCCAGCAGCAACCGAAGACTAGCGGGAGGGCAAGAGACCCAGTACTTC. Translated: CASSNRRLAGGQETQYF.

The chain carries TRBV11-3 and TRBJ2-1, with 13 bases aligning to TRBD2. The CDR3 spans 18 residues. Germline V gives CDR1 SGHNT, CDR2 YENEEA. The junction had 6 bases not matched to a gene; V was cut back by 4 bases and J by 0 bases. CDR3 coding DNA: TGTGCCAGCAGCTCCGGGACTAGCGGGATGAGCTCCTACAATGAGCAGTTCTTC. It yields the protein CASSSGTSGMSSYNEQFF.

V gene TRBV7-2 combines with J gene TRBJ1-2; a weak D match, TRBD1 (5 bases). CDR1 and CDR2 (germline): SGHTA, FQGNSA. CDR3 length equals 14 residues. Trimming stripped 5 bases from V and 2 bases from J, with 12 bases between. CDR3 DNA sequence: TGTGCCAGCAGCCCGATGACAGAAAACTATGGCTACACCTTC. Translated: CASSPMTENYGYTF.

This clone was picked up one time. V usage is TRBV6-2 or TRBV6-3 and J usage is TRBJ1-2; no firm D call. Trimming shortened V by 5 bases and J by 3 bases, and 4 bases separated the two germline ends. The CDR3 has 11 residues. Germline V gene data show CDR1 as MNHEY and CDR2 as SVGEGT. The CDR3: CASSIDYGYTF. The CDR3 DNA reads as TGTGCCAGCAGTATCGACTATGGCTACACCTTC.

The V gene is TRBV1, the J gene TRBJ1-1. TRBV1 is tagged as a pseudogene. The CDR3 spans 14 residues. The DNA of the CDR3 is TGCACCAGCTGGTTCCTGCGGCCCAACACTGAAGCTTTCTTT. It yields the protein CTSWFLRPNTEAFF.

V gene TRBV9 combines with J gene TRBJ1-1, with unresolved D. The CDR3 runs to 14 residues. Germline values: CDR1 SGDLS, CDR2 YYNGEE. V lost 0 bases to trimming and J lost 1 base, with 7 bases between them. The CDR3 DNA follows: TGTGCCAGCAGCGTAGAAGAGAGGAACACTGAAGCTTTCTTT. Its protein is CASSVEERNTEAFF. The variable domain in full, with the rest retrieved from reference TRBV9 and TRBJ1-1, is DSGVTQTPKHLITATGQRVTLRCSPRSGDLSVYWYQQSLDQGLQFLIQYYNGEERAKGNILERFSAQQFPDLHSELNLSSLELGDSALYFCASSVEERNTEAFFGQGTRLTVV.